A selection of T cell receptor beta chains follows, all from one sample in a study of control samples from healthy donors and cancer patients. Sequencing was performed with immunoSEQ multiplex PCR; in TCRdb, only in-frame clones are kept and a portion is missing. The table includes fewer than 90,000 clones, approximately 87% detected once. The source material was blood. The receptor source for this set is a man aged 45-65 years in good health. Each CDR3 is given without its conserved first and last residue. The order of the fields is J gene, V gene, D gene, CDR3 protein. D genes are given only for firm matches.

>TRBJ1-4|TRBV3-1/TRBV3-2|NA
ASSQDKVLRGEKLF
>TRBJ1-4|TRBV7-2|NA
ASSLAGPAGTLNEKLF
>TRBJ2-1|TRBV29-1|TRBD1
SVDSGGPYNEQF
>TRBJ2-5|TRBV6-4|TRBD2
ASSAPGLAGASCDQY
>TRBJ1-1|TRBV18|NA
ASSPGQGAKTEAF
>TRBJ1-6|TRBV18|NA
ASSPDRNNSPLH
>TRBJ1-3|TRBV5-1|NA
ASSLGQTFSGNTIY
>TRBJ1-2|TRBV5-1|NA
ASSFGQGSGYT
>TRBJ1-6|TRBV5-1|NA
ASSFGDVNNSPLH
>TRBJ2-3|TRBV2|NA
ASQQKDTQY
>TRBJ2-3|TRBV11-3|NA
ASSLGQAIDTQY
>TRBJ1-1|TRBV6-5|NA
ASSLPGHLNTEAF
>TRBJ2-7|TRBV28|NA
ASTPFPDSYEQY
>TRBJ1-2|TRBV19|NA
ASSLVGQGRELSYGYT
>TRBJ2-2|TRBV28|NA
ASSYANTGELF
>TRBJ2-3|TRBV30|NA
AWAPRDTQY
>TRBJ2-5|TRBV11-1|TRBD1
ASSLDWTGGRETQY
>TRBJ1-3|TRBV5-6|NA
ASSSQDTSGNTIY
>TRBJ2-3|TRBV7-3|NA
ASSSSLGAGADTQY
>TRBJ1-3|TRBV18|NA
ASSLVYEQIRPGNTIY
>TRBJ2-1|TRBV2|NA
ASSDWGRVLGEQF
>TRBJ1-2|TRBV6-6|NA
ASSYTSYGYT
>TRBJ1-1|TRBV2|NA
ASCGFSAAEAF
>TRBJ2-2|TRBV13|TRBD2
ASSSLAGGFTGELF
>TRBJ1-6|TRBV28|NA
ASSFLGAGYNSPLH
>TRBJ1-2|TRBV6-5|NA
ASSYSFVEGYT
>TRBJ2-2|TRBV10-2|TRBD1
ATPGQANTGELF
>TRBJ2-1|TRBV7-6|TRBD2
ASSSSGGAGNEQF
>TRBJ1-1|TRBV24-1|NA
ATSDFWGEAF
>TRBJ1-5|TRBV6-5|NA
ASSYKGGNQPQH
>TRBJ1-4|TRBV7-2|NA
ASSLARGEKLF
>TRBJ2-5|TRBV30|TRBD2
AWSVQSGGRETQY
>TRBJ2-3|TRBV27|NA
ASSLSADTQY
>TRBJ2-7|TRBV12-3/TRBV12-4|TRBD2
ASSTSGNYEQY
>TRBJ2-1|TRBV30|NA
AWTSGGGSNEQF
>TRBJ2-1|TRBV27|TRBD2
ASSFRRGGNEQF
>TRBJ2-2|TRBV4-3|TRBD2
ASSHFPTSDAGELF
>TRBJ2-7|TRBV4-3|TRBD1
ASSQFRDSYTYEQY
>TRBJ2-1|TRBV12-3/TRBV12-4|TRBD2
ASTLGLAYEQF
>TRBJ1-2|TRBV24-1|TRBD1
ATSTTRTGGGLTSYT
>TRBJ1-2|TRBV10-3|NA
AINRGDGYT